This T cell receptor (beta chain) was sequenced in a study of tumor and adjacent non-tumor tissue in lung cancer. Study results and caveats: Normal lung showed higher cumulative top 100 clone frequency than tumor.

CDR3 length: 14 residues. Germline CDR1 SGHRS, CDR2 YFSETQ. As to this clonotype: Its antigen is as yet unknown. The junction departs from germline at one end; a sequencing error may be responsible.

No cell sorting was done before RNA was extracted from the tissue. TCRbeta libraries were built with three rounds of nested PCR, modified from ARM-PCR. TCRdb processed the multiplex PCR reads anew with MiXCR; each CDR3 protein has one entry. The data contain fewer than 120,000 distinct CDR3 sequences, approximately 84% of them singletons. The sequencing input was lung tumor tissue. The clonotype was recovered from a man in his 70s with non-small cell lung cancer. The rearrangement uses TRBV5-1 and TRBJ2-7; a weak D match, TRBD2 (5 bases). The CDR3 reads CANSLVPGTYEQYF. The DNA of the CDR3 is TGCGCCAACAGCTTGGTTCCGGGAACCTACGAGCAGTACTTC. The full variable domain, rest sourced from reference TRBV5-1 and TRBJ2-7, is KAGVTQTPRYLIKTRGQQVTLSCSPISGHRSVSWYQQTPGQGLQFLFEYFSETQRNKGNFPGRFSGRQFSNSRSEMNVSTLELGDSALYLCANSLVPGTYEQYFGPGTRLTVT.